This T cell receptor beta chain was identified in a study of blood T cell repertoires in COVID-19. At the level of the study: Italy, Spain and the United States were the sources of the convalescent and acute COVID-19 samples. Sample material is recorded as cDNA or gDNA derived from T cells, B-cell-depleted T cells, or PBMCs.

Participant-reported clinical history was the basis for cohort assignment. Under the authors' procedure: Reference gene primer amplification yielded estimated nucleated cell counts. Libraries were prepared by immunoSEQ multiplex PCR; TCRdb keeps only in-frame clonotypes and omits some of them. That table is the source of V, J and clone size, and D and trimming were worked out from the DNA. The repertoire holds a few hundred thousand clones, approximately 90% seen once, with 0.86% in the top ten. The CDR3 extends over 13 amino acids. Germline V gives CDR1 GTSNPN, CDR2 SVGIG (reference sequence). Trimming took 1 base from V and 9 from J, leaving 13 bases between them.

The sequence came from a woman in her thirties or forties who had been exposed to COVID-19. Sequenced input: PBMCs or T cells enriched from blood (not recorded which). V and J are TRBV30 and TRBJ2-1, with a weak D call TRBD2 (6 bases). The CDR3 sequence: CAWSGSGGTEQFF. CDR3 coding DNA: TGTGCCTGGAGTGGTAGTGGGGGGACTGAGCAGTTCTTC.